This TCR beta chain was recovered during a study of blood T cell repertoires in COVID-19. The germline V gene has CDR1 MDHEN and CDR2 SYDVKM. Trimming stripped 8 bases from V and 7 bases from J, with 17 bases between. There are 14 residues in the CDR3. Per the original methods: Estimates of nucleated cell counts were drawn from the amplification of reference gene primers. The method was immunoSEQ multiplex PCR; TCRdb's version includes in-frame clones alone and lacks a portion of them. V and J calls and clone size are given by that table; D and trimming were obtained from the DNA. This sample has over 130,000 clones, with 75% to 90% found just once.

Sequenced input: peripheral blood. The TCR sequence derives from a woman older than 75 with acute or convalescent COVID-19. The chain recombines TRBV28 with TRBJ2-2; D is undetermined. CDR3 sequence (DNA): TGTGCCAGCGGAGTGGCGCGCCGAAACGGGGAGCTGTTTTTT. Encoded protein: CASGVARRNGELFF. The variable domain in full, with the rest retrieved from reference TRBV28 and TRBJ2-2, is DVKVTQSSRYLVKRTGEKVFLECVQDMDHENMFWYRQDPGLGLRLIYFSYDVKMKEKGDIPEGYSVSREKKERFSLILESASTNQTSMYLCASGVARRNGELFFGEGSRLTVL.